The clone carrying this TCR beta chain occurred a few times. Its cognate antigen is unknown. The data stem from a study of identical twins. Study conclusions and caveats: Low generation-probability sequences were in excess among twin-shared out-of-frame alpha sequences.

TCRdb re-called the 5' RACE reads with MiXCR, one entry per CDR3 protein. The sample includes roughly 750,000 distinct CDR3 sequences, 21% seen only once; the top ten take over 4%. Trimming removed 8 bases from V and 3 bases from J, with 11 bases in between. Germline V gene data show CDR1 as MDHEN and CDR2 as SYDVKM. There are 12 residues in the CDR3. The same sample was also studied in work on T cells expressing NK-cell markers. That source reports: According to the study, TCR beta repertoires originated from sorted CD3+CD56+NKG2C+, CD3+CD56+NKG2C- and CD3+CD56-NKG2C+ T cells. Dominant NKG2C+ clonotypes accounted for roughly 1.0-8% of CD8+ T cells in about six donors.

The V call is TRBV28, the J call TRBJ2-7, with D possibly called TRBD1 or TRBD2 (5 bases each). The sequence was obtained from a woman under 30 in good health. Sequenced material: PBMCs. CDR3 loop: CASGTRSYEQYF. Written as DNA, the CDR3 is TGTGCCAGCGGGACGCGAAGCTACGAGCAGTACTTC. Drawing the rest from reference TRBV28 and TRBJ2-7, the complete variable domain is DVKVTQSSRYLVKRTGEKVFLECVQDMDHENMFWYRQDPGLGLRLIYFSYDVKMKEKGDIPEGYSVSREKKERFSLILESASTNQTSMYLCASGTRSYEQYFGPGTRLTVT.